The sequence of this T cell receptor beta chain was determined in a study of PD-L1 blockade in urothelial cancer. Overall study: About 85% of the roughly 29 patients were men who had bladder-origin urothelial cancer. Blood analysis took place 3 weeks (second dose) and 6 weeks after treatment start. Blood-derived samples held a median around 130,000 T cells.

The CDR3 length is 16 residues. Trimming removed 6 bases from V and 0 bases from J, with 16 bases in between. Germline CDR1 KGHSH, CDR2 LQKENI. TCRdb keeps only in-frame clones here, not all; method: immunoSEQ multiplex PCR. The profile shows 20,000 to 30,000 clones, 86% of them singletons. The chain carries TRBV18 and TRBJ2-3; TRBD2 is a possible D gene (6 bases). The sequence was obtained from a man aged 60 to 75 with urothelial cancer. The material sequenced was PBMCs, taken around atezolizumab (anti-PD-L1) treatment. The CDR3: CASSYFGGFSTDTQYF. In DNA form, the CDR3 reads TGTGCCAGCTCCTACTTCGGGGGATTTAGCACAGATACGCAGTATTTT.